This TCR beta chain was captured in a study of blood T cell repertoires in COVID-19. Study-level background: Sites in the United States, Italy and Spain provided acute and convalescent COVID-19 samples. Sources were T cells, B-cell-depleted T cells, or PBMCs; the material itself was cDNA or gDNA.

Source study methods: Estimation of nucleated cell counts relied on the amplification of reference gene primers. Sequencing was performed with immunoSEQ multiplex PCR; in TCRdb, only in-frame clones are kept and a portion is missing. The V and J calls and the clone size are those of that table, but D and trimming were determined from the DNA. The sample has some 160,000 clones, 75% to 90% seen once. Germline loops: CDR1 GTSNPN, CDR2 SVGIG (reference sequence). Trimming cost V 5 bases and J 7 bases, with 6 bases left between them. The CDR3 runs 10 residues. V and J are TRBV30 and TRBJ2-1, with D possibly TRBD1 on 5 matching bases. The TCR comes from a woman aged 55-70 years with active COVID-19. Source material: peripheral blood. CDR3 in amino acids: CAWGANEQFF. DNA for the CDR3: TGTGCCTGGGGGGCTAATGAGCAGTTCTTC.